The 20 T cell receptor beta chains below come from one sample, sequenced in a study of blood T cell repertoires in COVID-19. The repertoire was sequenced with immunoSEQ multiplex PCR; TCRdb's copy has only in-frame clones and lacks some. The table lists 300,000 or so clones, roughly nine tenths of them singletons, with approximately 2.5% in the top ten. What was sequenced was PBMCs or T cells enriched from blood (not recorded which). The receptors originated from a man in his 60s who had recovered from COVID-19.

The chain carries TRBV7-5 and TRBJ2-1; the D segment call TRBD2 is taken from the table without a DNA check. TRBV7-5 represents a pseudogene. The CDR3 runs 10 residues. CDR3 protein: CARSPPLRFF. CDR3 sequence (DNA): TGTGCCAGAAGCCCTCCCCTTCGGTTCTTC.

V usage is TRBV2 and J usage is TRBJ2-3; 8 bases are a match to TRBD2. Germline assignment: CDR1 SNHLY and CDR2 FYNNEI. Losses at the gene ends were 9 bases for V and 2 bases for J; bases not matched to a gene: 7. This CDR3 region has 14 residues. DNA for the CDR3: TGTGCCAGACTAGCGGAAGGGAACACAGATACGCAGTATTTT. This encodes CARLAEGNTDTQYF.

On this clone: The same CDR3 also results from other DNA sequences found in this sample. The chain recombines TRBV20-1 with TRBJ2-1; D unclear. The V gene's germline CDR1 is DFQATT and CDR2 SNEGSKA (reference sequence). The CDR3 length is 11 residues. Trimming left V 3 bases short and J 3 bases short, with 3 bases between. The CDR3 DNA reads TGCAGTGCTAGTCGCTACAATGAGCAGTTCTTC. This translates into CSASRYNEQFF.

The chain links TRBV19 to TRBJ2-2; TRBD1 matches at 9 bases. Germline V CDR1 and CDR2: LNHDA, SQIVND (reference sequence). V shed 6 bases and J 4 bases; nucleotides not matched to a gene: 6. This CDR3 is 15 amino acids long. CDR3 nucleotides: TGTGCCAGTAGAAGAGGGACAGGGCCCACCGGGGAGCTGTTTTTT. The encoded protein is CASRRGTGPTGELFF.

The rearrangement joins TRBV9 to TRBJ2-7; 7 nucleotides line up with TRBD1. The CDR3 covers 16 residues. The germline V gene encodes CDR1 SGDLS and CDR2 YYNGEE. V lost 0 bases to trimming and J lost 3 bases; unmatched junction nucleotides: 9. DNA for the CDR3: TGTGCCAGCAGCGTAGATGGCGAGACAGGGCACTACGAGCAGTACTTC. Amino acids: CASSVDGETGHYEQYF.

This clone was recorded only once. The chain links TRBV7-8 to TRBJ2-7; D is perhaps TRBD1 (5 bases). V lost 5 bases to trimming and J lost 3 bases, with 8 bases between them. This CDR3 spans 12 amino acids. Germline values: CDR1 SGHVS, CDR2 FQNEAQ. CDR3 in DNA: TGTGCCAGCAGCCGTCAGGGCTACGAGCAGTACTTC. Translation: CASSRQGYEQYF.

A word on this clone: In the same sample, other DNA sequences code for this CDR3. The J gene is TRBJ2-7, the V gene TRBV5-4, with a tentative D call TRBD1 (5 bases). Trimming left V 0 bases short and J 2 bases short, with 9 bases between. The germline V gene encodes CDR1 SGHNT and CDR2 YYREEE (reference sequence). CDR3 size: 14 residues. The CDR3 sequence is CASSLDAGTYEQYF. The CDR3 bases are TGTGCCAGCAGCTTGGACGCAGGGACCTACGAGCAGTACTTC.

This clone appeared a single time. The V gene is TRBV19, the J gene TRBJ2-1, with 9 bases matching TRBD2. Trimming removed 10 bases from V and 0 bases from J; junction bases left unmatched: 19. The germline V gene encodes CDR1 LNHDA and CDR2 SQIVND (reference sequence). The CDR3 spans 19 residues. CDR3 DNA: TGTGCCACCGAACGATCCGGGACTAGCTTATCGAGCTCCTACAATGAGCAGTTCTTC. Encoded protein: CATERSGTSLSSSYNEQFF.

The CDR3 DNA follows: TGTGCCAGCAGCTTATATCCAGGGTCCGCGGAGACCCAGTACTTC. Encoded protein: CASSLYPGSAETQYF. The rearrangement joins TRBV7-2 to TRBJ2-5, with D possibly TRBD1 on 5 matching bases. Trimming pared 2 bases from V and 5 bases from J, leaving 15 bases between. The CDR3 has 15 amino acids. From germline, CDR1 is SGHTA and CDR2 FQGNSA.

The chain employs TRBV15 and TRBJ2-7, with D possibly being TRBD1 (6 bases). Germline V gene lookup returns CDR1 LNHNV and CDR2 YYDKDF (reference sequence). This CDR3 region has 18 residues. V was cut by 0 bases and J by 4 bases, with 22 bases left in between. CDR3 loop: CATSRDQSLPGQRYEQYF. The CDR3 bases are TGTGCCACCAGCAGAGATCAGAGTTTACCGGGACAAAGATACGAGCAGTACTTC.

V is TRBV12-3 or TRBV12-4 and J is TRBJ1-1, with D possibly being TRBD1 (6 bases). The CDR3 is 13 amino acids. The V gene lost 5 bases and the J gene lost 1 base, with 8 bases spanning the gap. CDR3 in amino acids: CASSPRGNTEAFF. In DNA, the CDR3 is TGTGCCAGCAGTCCCAGGGGGAACACTGAAGCTTTCTTT.

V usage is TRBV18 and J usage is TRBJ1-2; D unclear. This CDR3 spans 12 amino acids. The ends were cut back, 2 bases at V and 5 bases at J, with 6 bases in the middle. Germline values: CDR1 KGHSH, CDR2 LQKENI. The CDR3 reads CASSPGLYGYTF. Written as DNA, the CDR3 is TGTGCCAGCTCACCAGGCCTGTATGGCTACACCTTC.

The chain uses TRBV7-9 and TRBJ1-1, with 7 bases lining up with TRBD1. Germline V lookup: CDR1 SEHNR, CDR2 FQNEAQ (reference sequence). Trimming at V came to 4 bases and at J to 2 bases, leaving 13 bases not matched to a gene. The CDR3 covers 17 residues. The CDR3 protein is CASSSRQGPGINTEAFF. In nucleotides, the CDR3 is TGTGCCAGCAGCTCAAGACAGGGCCCAGGCATAAACACTGAAGCTTTCTTT.

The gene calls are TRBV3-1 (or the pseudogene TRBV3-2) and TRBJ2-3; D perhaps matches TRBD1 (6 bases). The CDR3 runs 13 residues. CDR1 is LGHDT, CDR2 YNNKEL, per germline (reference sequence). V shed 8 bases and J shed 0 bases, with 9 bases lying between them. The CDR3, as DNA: TGTGCCAGCGGGGGCGCAAGCACAGATACGCAGTATTTT. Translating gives CASGGASTDTQYF.

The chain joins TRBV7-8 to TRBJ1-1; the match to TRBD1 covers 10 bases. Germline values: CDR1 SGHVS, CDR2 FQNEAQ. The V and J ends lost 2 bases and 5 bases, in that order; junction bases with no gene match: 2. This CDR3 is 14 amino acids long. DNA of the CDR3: TGTGCCAGCAGCTTAAGGGACAGGGGTACTGAAGCTTTCTTT. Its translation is CASSLRDRGTEAFF.

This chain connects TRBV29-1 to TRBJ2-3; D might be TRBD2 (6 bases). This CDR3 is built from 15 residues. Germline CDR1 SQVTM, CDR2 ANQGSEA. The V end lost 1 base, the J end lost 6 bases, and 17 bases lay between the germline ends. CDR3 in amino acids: CSVEAGSGHFDTQYF. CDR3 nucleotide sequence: TGCAGCGTTGAAGCCGGCAGCGGGCATTTTGATACGCAGTATTTT.

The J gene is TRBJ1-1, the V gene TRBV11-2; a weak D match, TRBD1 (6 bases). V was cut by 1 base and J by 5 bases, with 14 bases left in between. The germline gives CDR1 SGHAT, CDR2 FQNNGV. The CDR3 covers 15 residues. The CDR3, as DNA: TGTGCCAGCAGCTTAGGAGGGGGAGCGGGAACTGAAGCTTTCTTT. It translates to CASSLGGGAGTEAFF.

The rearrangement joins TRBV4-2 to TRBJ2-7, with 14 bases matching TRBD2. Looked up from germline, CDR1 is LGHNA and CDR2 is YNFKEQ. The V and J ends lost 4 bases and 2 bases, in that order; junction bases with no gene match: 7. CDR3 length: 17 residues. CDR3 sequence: CASSLRLAGGPTYEQYF. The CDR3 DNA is TGTGCCAGCAGCCTACGACTAGCGGGAGGGCCGACCTACGAGCAGTACTTC.

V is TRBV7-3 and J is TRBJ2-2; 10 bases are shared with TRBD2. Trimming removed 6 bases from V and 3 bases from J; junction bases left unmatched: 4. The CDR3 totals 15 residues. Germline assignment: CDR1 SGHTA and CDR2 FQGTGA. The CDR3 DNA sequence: TGTGCCAGCAGTCTTCTAGCGGGGGACACCGGGGAGCTGTTTTTT. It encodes CASSLLAGDTGELFF. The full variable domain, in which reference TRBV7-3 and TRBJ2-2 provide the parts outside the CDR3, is GAGVSQTPSNKVTEKGKYVELRCDPISGHTALYWYRQSLGQGPEFLIYFQGTGAADDSGLPNDRFFAVRPEGSVSTLKIQRTERGDSAVYLCASSLLAGDTGELFFGEGSRLTVL.

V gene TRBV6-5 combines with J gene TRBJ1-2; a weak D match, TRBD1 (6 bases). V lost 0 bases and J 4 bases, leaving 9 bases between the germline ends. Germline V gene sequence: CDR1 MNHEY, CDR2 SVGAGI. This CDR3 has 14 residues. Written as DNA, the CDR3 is TGTGCCAGCAGTTACTCTGGGGGCGGCTATGGCTACACCTTC. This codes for CASSYSGGGYGYTF.